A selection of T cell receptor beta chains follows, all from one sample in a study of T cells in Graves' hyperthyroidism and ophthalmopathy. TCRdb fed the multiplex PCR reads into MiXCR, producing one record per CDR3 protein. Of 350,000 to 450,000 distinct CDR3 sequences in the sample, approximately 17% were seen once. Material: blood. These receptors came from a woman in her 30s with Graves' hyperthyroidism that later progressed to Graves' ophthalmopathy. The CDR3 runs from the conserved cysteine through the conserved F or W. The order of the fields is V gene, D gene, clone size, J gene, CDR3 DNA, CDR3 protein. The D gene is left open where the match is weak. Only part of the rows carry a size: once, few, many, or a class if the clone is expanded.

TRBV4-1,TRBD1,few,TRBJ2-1,TGCGCCAGCAGCCAAACCGGGGACAGATCCTACAATGAGCAGTTCTTC,CASSQTGDRSYNEQFF
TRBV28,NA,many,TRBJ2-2,TGTGCCAGCAGTTTTGGGGTCCAGGGGACCGGGGAGCTGTTTTTT,CASSFGVQGTGELFF
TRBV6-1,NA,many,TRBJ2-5,TGTGCCAGCAGTCAGATCGGCAGCCAAGAGACCCAGTACTTC,CASSQIGSQETQYF
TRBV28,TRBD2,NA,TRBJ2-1,TGTGCCAGCAAGTTGGGGGGAGCGGGAGGGGCTTACAATGAGCAGTTCTTC,CASKLGGAGGAYNEQFF
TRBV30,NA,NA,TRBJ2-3,TGTTCGGCTACTTCGGGTCTTTTATACACAGATACGCAGTATTTT,CSATSGLLYTDTQYF
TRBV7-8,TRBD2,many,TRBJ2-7,TGTGCCAGCAGCTTAGGGGGGCGAGCGGGAGCCTCCTACGAGCAGTACTTC,CASSLGGRAGASYEQYF
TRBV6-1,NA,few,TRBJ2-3,TGTGCCAGCAGTGCCACCTCTACGGGGGGCACAGATACGCAGTATTTT,CASSATSTGGTDTQYF
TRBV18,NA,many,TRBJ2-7,TGTGCCAGCTCACCTACAATAGGGGGCTACGAGCAGTACTTC,CASSPTIGGYEQYF
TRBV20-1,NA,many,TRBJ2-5,TGCAGTGCTAGTAGTTCGGAGCAGGCCCTAAACCAAGAGACCCAGTACTTC,CSASSSEQALNQETQYF
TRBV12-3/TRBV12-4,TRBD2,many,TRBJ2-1,TGTGCCAGCAGTACTACTAGCGTCCTCAATGAGCAGTTCTTC,CASSTTSVLNEQFF
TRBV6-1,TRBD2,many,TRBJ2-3,TGTGCCAGCAGGCGGGAGCAAGGAGCATGGTTAGATACGCAGTATTTT,CASRREQGAWLDTQYF
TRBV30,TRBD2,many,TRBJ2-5,TGTGCCTGCACAGAGGCTAGCGGCCTCCAAGAGACCCAGTACTTC,CACTEASGLQETQYF
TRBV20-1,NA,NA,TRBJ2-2,TGCAGTGCTAGGGGGACGCGGTATCCCGGGGAGCTGTTTTTT,CSARGTRYPGELFF
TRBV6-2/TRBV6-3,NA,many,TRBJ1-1,TGTGCCAGCAGCCCCACGAACAGGGCCGAAGCTTTCTTT,CASSPTNRAEAFF
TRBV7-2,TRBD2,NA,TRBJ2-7,TGTGCCAGCAGCTTAGAGGCCGGGAGGGGCCGCGAGCAGTACTTC,CASSLEAGRGREQYF
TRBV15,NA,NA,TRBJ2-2,TGTGCCACCAGCAAACTCGACAGACTCACCGGGGAGCTGTTTTTT,CATSKLDRLTGELFF
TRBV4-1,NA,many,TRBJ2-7,TGCGCCAGCAGCCAGAAGACAGGGAGGGGGTCCGAGCAGTACTTC,CASSQKTGRGSEQYF
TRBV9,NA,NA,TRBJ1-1,TGTGCCAGCAGCGTAGAACTGGGGGGAATGAACACTGAAGCTTTCTTT,CASSVELGGMNTEAFF
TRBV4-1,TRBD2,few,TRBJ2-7,TGCGCCAGCAGCCAAGTTGGGACTAGCGGGAGCTCTAACGAGCAGTACTTC,CASSQVGTSGSSNEQYF
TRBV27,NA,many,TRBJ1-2,TGTGCCAGCAGTTTCAGAGAATCCTCTTTTGGCTACACCTTC,CASSFRESSFGYTF
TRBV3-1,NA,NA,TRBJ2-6,TGTGCCAGCAGAGGCGGGTCCTCTGGGGCCAACGTCCTGACTTTC,CASRGGSSGANVLTF
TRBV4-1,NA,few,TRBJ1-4,TGCGCCAGCAGCCAGTGGTCGAATTCGAGAGAAAAACTGTTTTTT,CASSQWSNSREKLFF
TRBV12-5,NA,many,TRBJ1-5,TGTGCTAGTGGTGCCGACAATCAGCCCCAGCATTTT,CASGADNQPQHF
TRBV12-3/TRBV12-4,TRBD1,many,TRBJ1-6,TGTGCCAGCAGAGACCAGGGGGCTGAATCACCCCTCCACTTT,CASRDQGAESPLHF
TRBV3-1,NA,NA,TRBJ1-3,TGTGCCAGCAGTCAAGTAGGCAGTGGAAACACCATATATTTT,CASSQVGSGNTIYF
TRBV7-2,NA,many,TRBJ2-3,TGTGCCAGCAGCTTAGCTATCAGGGGAAACACAGATACGCAGTATTTT,CASSLAIRGNTDTQYF
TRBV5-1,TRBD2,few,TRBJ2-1,TGCGCCAGCAGCTACACCGGGACTAGCGGGATTTTTTCCTACAATGAGCAGTTCTTC,CASSYTGTSGIFSYNEQFF
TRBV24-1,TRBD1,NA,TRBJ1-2,TGTGCCACCAGTGACACCGGGACAGCCGCCGGTTACACCTTC,CATSDTGTAAGYTF
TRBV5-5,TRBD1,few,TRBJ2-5,TGTGCCAGCAGCTTCACACCGGGACAGGGGGCCCCGGGGGAGTACTTC,CASSFTPGQGAPGEYF
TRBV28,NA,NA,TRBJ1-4,TGTGCCAGCAGTTTTCGGTTAATCAATGAAAAACTGTTTTTT,CASSFRLINEKLFF
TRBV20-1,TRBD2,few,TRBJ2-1,TGCAGGCTGGCACTAGCGAATAAAGGTAATGAGCAGTTCTTC,CRLALANKGNEQFF
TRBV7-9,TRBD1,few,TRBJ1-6,TGTGCCAGCAGCTACGACAGGGGCCTATCACCCCTCCACTTT,CASSYDRGLSPLHF
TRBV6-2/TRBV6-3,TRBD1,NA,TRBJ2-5,TGTGCCAGCAGGGAAACAGGGGTAGGAGAGACCCAGTACTTC,CASRETGVGETQYF
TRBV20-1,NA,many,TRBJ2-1,TGCAGTGCTATTTACCCCGGGACAGAGCAGTTCTTC,CSAIYPGTEQFF
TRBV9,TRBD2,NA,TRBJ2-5,TGTGCCAGCAGCGTAGAGGATGGGACTAGGCAAGAGACCCAGTACTTC,CASSVEDGTRQETQYF
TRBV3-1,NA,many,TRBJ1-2,TGTGCCAGCACCAGAGGCGGAGCACCTAATCTCTATGGCTACACCTTC,CASTRGGAPNLYGYTF
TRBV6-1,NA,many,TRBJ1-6,TGTGCCAGCATCGAATCAGCGAATTCACCCCTCCACTTT,CASIESANSPLHF
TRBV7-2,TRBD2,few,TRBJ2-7,TGTGCCAGCAGCTTATCTTCGGGACTATATTACGAGCAGTACTTC,CASSLSSGLYYEQYF
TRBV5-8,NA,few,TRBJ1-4,TGTGCCAGCAGCTTGGCGGGGCAAGTTAATGAAAAACTGTTTTTT,CASSLAGQVNEKLFF
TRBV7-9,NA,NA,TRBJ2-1,TGTGCCAGCAGCTCCCGGGACAGGGGAGCGGGGGGCTATAACAATGAGCAGTTCTTC,CASSSRDRGAGGYNNEQFF
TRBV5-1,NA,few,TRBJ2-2,TGCGCCAGCAGCTCCCCCCCCGGGACAATTTTCACCGGGGAGCTGTTTTTT,CASSSPPGTIFTGELFF
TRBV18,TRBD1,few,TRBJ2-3,TGTGCCAGCTCACCGGGACAGGGGGCAGATACGCAGTATTTT,CASSPGQGADTQYF
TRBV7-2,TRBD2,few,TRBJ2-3,TGTGCCAGCAGCGGGACTAGCGGGAGGTTTCCGCCAGATACGCAGTATTTT,CASSGTSGRFPPDTQYF
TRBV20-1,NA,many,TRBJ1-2,TGCAGTGCTAGAGTTCGGGGCTACACCTTC,CSARVRGYTF
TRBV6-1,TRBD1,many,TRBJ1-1,TGTGCCAGCAGCCCCGCCCAGGGGGCGAGGGCTGAAGCTTTCTTT,CASSPAQGARAEAFF
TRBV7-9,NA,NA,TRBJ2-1,TGTGCCAGCAGCTTAGAGGGCGGGGGCCTGTACAATGAGCAGTTCTTC,CASSLEGGGLYNEQFF
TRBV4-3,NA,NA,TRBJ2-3,TGCGCCAGCAGCCAGGAAGGCCCCCGTGGCGCAGATACGCAGTATTTT,CASSQEGPRGADTQYF
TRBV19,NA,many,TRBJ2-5,TGTGCCAGTAGTATAGGGTCCCAGGGCGAGGAGACCCAGTACTTC,CASSIGSQGEETQYF
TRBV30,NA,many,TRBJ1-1,TGTGCCTGGATCAGGGCCTGGGTCACTGAAGCTTTCTTT,CAWIRAWVTEAFF
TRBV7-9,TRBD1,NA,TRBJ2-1,TGTGCCAGCAGCTTATTTCAGGGGGCCGGCAATGAGCAGTTCTTC,CASSLFQGAGNEQFF
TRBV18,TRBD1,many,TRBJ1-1,TGTGCCAGCTCACCGTGGGACAGGGTTGTGGTGACTGAAGCTTTCTTT,CASSPWDRVVVTEAFF
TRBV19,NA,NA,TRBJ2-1,TGTGCCAGTAGTATTTCAGGAGATAATGAGCAGTTCTTC,CASSISGDNEQFF
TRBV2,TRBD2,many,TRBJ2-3,TGTGCCAGCAGTCGAGGGGGACTAGCGGGGGGGCCAGGTGCAGATACGCAGTATTTT,CASSRGGLAGGPGADTQYF
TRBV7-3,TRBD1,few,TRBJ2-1,TGTGCCAGCAGCTCCGGGGACAGCGTATCCTACAATGAGCAGTTCTTC,CASSSGDSVSYNEQFF
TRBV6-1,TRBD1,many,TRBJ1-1,TGTGCCAGCAGGCTCCTGGACAGGGGAGGTAGCATGAACACTGAAGCTTTCTTT,CASRLLDRGGSMNTEAFF
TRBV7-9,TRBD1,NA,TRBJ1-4,TGTGCCAGCAGCTTGGACAGGGACTCCGTAAAACTGTTTTTT,CASSLDRDSVKLFF
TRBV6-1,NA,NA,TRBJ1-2,TGTGCCAGCAGTACCCTCGGGAGGACTCGTGGCTACACCTTC,CASSTLGRTRGYTF
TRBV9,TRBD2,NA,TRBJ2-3,TGTGCCAGCAGCCTTAGCGGGGGGTCGCACACAGATACGCAGTATTTT,CASSLSGGSHTDTQYF
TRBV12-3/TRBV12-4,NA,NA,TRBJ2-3,TGTGCCCGCAGTTTGGGACGGAACACAGATACGCAGTATTTT,CARSLGRNTDTQYF
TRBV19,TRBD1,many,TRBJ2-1,TGTGCCAGTAGTCGTGACAGGGGGCTTAACGATGAGCAGTTCTTC,CASSRDRGLNDEQFF